A single sample is the source of the 22 T cell receptor beta chains below, sequenced in a study of T cell changes during pregnancy in multiple sclerosis. Measured with immunoSEQ multiplex PCR; TCRdb has only the in-frame clones, and not every one. Of under 70,000 clones in the sample, roughly 91% are singletons; the top ten hold about 2%. The starting material was peripheral blood, obtained in the third trimester of pregnancy. Receptor source: a female donor in good health, enrolled as a control in a pregnancy study.

This rearrangement joins TRBV2 to TRBJ1-4; maybe TRBD1 (6 bases). CDR1 and CDR2 from the germline V gene are SNHLY and FYNNEI. This CDR3 spans 18 amino acids. V lost 2 bases and J 0 bases, leaving 16 bases between the germline ends. CDR3 coding DNA: TGTGCCAGCAGTGAACTACTGGACAGAGTTGCAACTAATGAAAAACTGTTTTTT. Amino acids: CASSELLDRVATNEKLFF.

The CDR3 sequence is CASSVASGSQETQYF. As DNA, the CDR3 is TGTGCCAGCAGCGTAGCTTCGGGATCTCAAGAGACCCAGTACTTC. This sequence joins TRBV9 and TRBJ2-5; D is possibly TRBD2 (5 bases). The CDR3 is 15 residues long. Germline values: CDR1 SGDLS, CDR2 YYNGEE. V lost 0 bases, J lost 2 bases, and 11 bases lay in between.

This clone was seen just once. V usage is TRBV2 and J usage is TRBJ1-1, with 7 bases that match TRBD1. The V segment lost 6 bases and the J segment 5 bases; nucleotides outside the gene matches: 9. The CDR3 is 14 amino acids. CDR1 and CDR2 (germline): SNHLY, FYNNEI. The CDR3 region has the DNA TGTGCCAGCAGCACCGACAGGGCTAAAACTGAAGCTTTCTTT. Translated: CASSTDRAKTEAFF.

V usage is TRBV7-9 and J usage is TRBJ1-6; the D gene is possibly TRBD1 (6 bases). Germline CDR1 reads SEHNR; CDR2 reads FQNEAQ (reference sequence). CDR3 length: 14 residues. The V end lost 5 bases, the J end lost 4 bases, and 9 bases lay between the germline ends. The DNA of the CDR3 is TGTGCCAGCAGCAGTACAGGGTATAATTCACCCCTCCACTTT. It encodes CASSSTGYNSPLHF.

The rearrangement uses TRBV2 and TRBJ2-5, with D perhaps matching TRBD1 (6 bases). The DNA end favors TRBJ2-7, so the J call may be wrong. The CDR3 runs 13 residues. Germline CDR1 reads SNHLY; CDR2 reads FYNNEI. The CDR3 protein is CASSEGHYYEQYF. DNA for the CDR3: TGTGCCAGCAGTGAGGGACACTACTACGAGCAGTACTTC.

The V gene is TRBV9, the J gene TRBJ2-5; TRBD2 matches 9 bases. With V trimmed by 2 bases and J by 4 bases, 9 bases remained unmatched. The CDR3 is 16 residues long. Per germline, CDR1 SGDLS and CDR2 YYNGEE. The CDR3 protein is CASSVRSGGYTETQYF. The CDR3 DNA reads as TGTGCCAGCAGCGTCCGGAGCGGGGGGTATACAGAGACCCAGTACTTC.

This chain joins TRBV18 and TRBJ1-3; 8 bases are a match to TRBD1. Germline loops: CDR1 KGHSH, CDR2 LQKENI. This CDR3 has 14 amino acids. The trim removed 10 bases at V and 1 base at J, leaving 6 bases unmatched. In nucleotides, the CDR3 is TGTGCCAATTCCGACAGGGGTTCTGGAAACACCATATATTTT. It encodes CANSDRGSGNTIYF. The whole variable domain, remainder taken from reference TRBV18 and TRBJ1-3, is NAGVMQNPRHLVRRRGQEARLRCSPMKGHSHVYWYRQLPEEGLKFMVYLQKENIIDESGMPKERFSAEFPKEGPSILRIQQVVRGDSAAYFCANSDRGSGNTIYFGEGSWLTVV.

V is TRBV7-6 and J is TRBJ1-2; D not certain. V was shortened by 5 bases and J by 1 base, with 5 bases between the two germline ends. CDR1 SGHVS and CDR2 FNYEAQ come from the germline V gene. The CDR3 sequence is 12 residues long. CDR3 amino acids: CASSHFNYGYTF. CDR3 DNA: TGTGCCAGCAGCCATTTTAACTATGGCTACACCTTC.

The chain uses TRBV2 and TRBJ1-2; no clear D. Germline V gives CDR1 SNHLY, CDR2 FYNNEI. Between the trimmed V and J ends, which lost 6 bases and 2 bases, there was a span of 13 bases. CDR3 length: 14 amino acids. CDR3 in amino acids: CASSHRVTNYGYTF. In nucleotides, the CDR3 is TGTGCCAGCAGCCATAGAGTAACCAACTATGGCTACACCTTC.

The chain carries TRBV10-3 and TRBJ2-1, with TRBD2 identical over 7 bases. The CDR3 has 14 residues. Germline V CDR1 and CDR2: ENHRY, SYGVKD. The J segment lost 6 bases and the V segment lost 0 bases, leaving 2 bases of the junction unmatched. The CDR3, as DNA: TGTGCCATCAGTGAGTCGGGGGGGGGCAATGAGCAGTTCTTC. This gives the protein CAISESGGGNEQFF.

This chain uses TRBV2 with TRBJ1-1, with TRBD1 identical over 7 bases. Germline V gene data show CDR1 as SNHLY and CDR2 as FYNNEI. This CDR3 has 13 residues. J lost 8 bases, V lost 5 bases, and 8 bases had no gene match. CDR3 nucleotide sequence: TGTGCCAGCAGTTTTACTTACAGGGGAGAAGCTTTCTTT. This sequence encodes CASSFTYRGEAFF.

This clone was counted a few times. V gene TRBV7-8 combines with J gene TRBJ1-4, with a weak D call TRBD1 (5 bases). V gave up 4 bases and J gave up 8 bases, with 20 bases separating them. Germline assignment: CDR1 SGHVS and CDR2 FQNEAQ. This CDR3 has 16 residues. The DNA for the CDR3 is TGTGCCAGCAGCTCCGGACGGGGGGGTGCTCTCGAAAAACTGTTTTTT. Its translation: CASSSGRGGALEKLFF.

The chain couples TRBV11-3 to TRBJ2-5; D perhaps matches TRBD1 (5 bases). V gave up 5 bases and J gave up 1 base, with 8 bases separating them. The CDR3 has 13 residues. Germline V gene data show CDR1 as SGHNT and CDR2 as YENEEA. The DNA for the CDR3 is TGTGCCAGCAGCCGGACATTCCAAGAGACCCAGTACTTC. Protein: CASSRTFQETQYF.

The J gene is TRBJ2-4, the V gene TRBV18, with a tentative D call TRBD1 (5 bases). Germline V gene lookup returns CDR1 KGHSH and CDR2 LQKENI. This CDR3 comprises 13 residues. The germline V and J ends were trimmed by 6 bases and 5 bases, with 11 bases remaining between them. The CDR3 reads CASSPKGENIQYF. Here the CDR3 DNA reads TGTGCCAGCTCGCCAAAAGGGGAAAACATTCAGTACTTC.

The genes are TRBV28 and TRBJ2-7; 9 bases map to TRBD1. V lost 4 bases and J lost 3; bases outside the gene matches: 4. The germline V gene encodes CDR1 MDHEN and CDR2 SYDVKM. This CDR3 region has 14 residues. This chain's CDR3 is CASSSGTGSYEQYF. The CDR3 DNA is TGTGCCAGCAGTTCCGGGACAGGGAGCTACGAGCAGTACTTC.

In DNA form, the CDR3 reads TGTGCCAGCAGCTTAGGCCGGGGGGGGGCTCAGGACTCGGATACGCAGTATTTT. Its protein product is CASSLGRGGAQDSDTQYF. The chain joins TRBV13 to TRBJ2-3; 8 bases fit TRBD2. The CDR3 runs to 18 residues. V gave up 0 bases and J gave up 6 bases; unmatched junction bases: 14. Germline values: CDR1 PRHDT, CDR2 FYEKMQ (reference sequence).

The chain joins TRBV29-1 to TRBJ2-1; 8 bases line up with TRBD2. Germline CDR1 reads SQVTM; CDR2 reads ANQGSEA. This CDR3 has 12 amino acids. V shed 4 bases and J 7 bases; nucleotides not matched to a gene: 3. CDR3 loop: CSVVGLENEQFF. The CDR3 DNA is TGCAGCGTTGTGGGACTAGAGAATGAGCAGTTCTTC.

This CDR3 is CASSFAGRVTEAFF. Here the CDR3 DNA reads TGTGCCAGCAGCTTCGCAGGGAGGGTAACTGAAGCTTTCTTT. The chain links TRBV5-6 to TRBJ1-1; D is possibly TRBD1 (5 bases). Germline V CDR1 and CDR2: SGHDT, YYEEEE. The length of the CDR3 is 14 residues. V lost 2 bases and J lost 5, with 13 bases in between. Full variable domain (outside the CDR3, taken from reference TRBV5-6 and TRBJ1-1): DAGVTQSPTHLIKTRGQQVTLRCSPKSGHDTVSWYQQALGQGPQFIFQYYEEEERQRGNFPDRFSGHQFPNYSSELNVNALLLGDSALYLCASSFAGRVTEAFFGQGTRLTVV.

The chain combines TRBV5-4 with TRBJ1-2; tentatively, D is TRBD1 (6 bases). CDR1 SGHNT and CDR2 YYREEE come from the germline V gene (reference sequence). The CDR3 covers 13 residues. The ends were cut back, 2 bases at V and 6 bases at J, with 11 bases in the middle. The CDR3 nucleotides are TGTGCCAGCAGCTTATTACGGACAGATGGCTACACCTTC. This translates into CASSLLRTDGYTF.

V gene TRBV5-1 combines with J gene TRBJ2-4, with 9 bases lining up with TRBD1. Germline lookup yields CDR1 SGHRS and CDR2 YFSETQ. The ends lost 4 bases at V and 0 bases at J; junction bases unmatched: 14. The CDR3 sequence is 19 residues long. CDR3 loop: CASSPTGGTPYLAKNIQYF. CDR3 coding DNA: TGCGCCAGCAGCCCGACAGGGGGGACCCCTTACTTAGCCAAAAACATTCAGTACTTC.

The chain uses TRBV19 and TRBJ1-2; D might be TRBD1 (5 bases). The V gene's germline CDR1 is LNHDA and CDR2 SQIVND (reference sequence). This CDR3 region has 14 residues. V was trimmed by 10 bases and J by 7 bases, leaving 22 bases between them. CDR3 sequence: CATDPGGARGGYTF. The CDR3 nucleotides read TGTGCCACCGACCCCGGCGGGGCTCGGGGTGGCTACACCTTC.

V and J are TRBV6-1 and TRBJ2-5, with D maybe TRBD2 (6 bases). V shed 0 bases and J shed 2 bases, with 10 bases lying between them. Germline V gene data show CDR1 as MNHNS and CDR2 as SASEGT. The CDR3 spans 15 residues. The CDR3 loop reads CASSEAGGAQETQYF. CDR3 nucleotides: TGTGCCAGCAGTGAAGCGGGAGGCGCGCAAGAGACCCAGTACTTC.